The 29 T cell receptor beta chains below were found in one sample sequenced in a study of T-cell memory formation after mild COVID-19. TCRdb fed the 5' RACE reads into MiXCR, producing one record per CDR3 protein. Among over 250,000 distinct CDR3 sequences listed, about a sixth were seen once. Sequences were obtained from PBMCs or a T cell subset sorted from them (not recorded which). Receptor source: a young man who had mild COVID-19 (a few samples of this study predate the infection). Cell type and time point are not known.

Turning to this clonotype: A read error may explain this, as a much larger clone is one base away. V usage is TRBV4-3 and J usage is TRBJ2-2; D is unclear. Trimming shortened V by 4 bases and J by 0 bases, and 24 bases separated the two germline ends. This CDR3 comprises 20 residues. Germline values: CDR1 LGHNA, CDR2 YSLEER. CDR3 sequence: CASSPAMDLGRNPNTGELFF. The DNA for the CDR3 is TGCGCCAGCAGCCCTGCCATGGACCTTGGGCGGAATCCGAACACCGGGGAGCTGTTTTTT.

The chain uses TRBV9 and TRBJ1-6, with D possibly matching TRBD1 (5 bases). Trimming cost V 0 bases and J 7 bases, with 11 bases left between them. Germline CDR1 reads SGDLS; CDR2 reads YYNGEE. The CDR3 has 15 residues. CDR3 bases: TGTGCCAGCAGCGTAGCGCAGGGACGAAATTCACCCCTCCACTTT. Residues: CASSVAQGRNSPLHF.

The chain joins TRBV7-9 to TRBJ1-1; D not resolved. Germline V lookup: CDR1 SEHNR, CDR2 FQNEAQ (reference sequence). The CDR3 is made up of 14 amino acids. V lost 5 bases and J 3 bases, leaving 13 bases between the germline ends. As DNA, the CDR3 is TGTGCCAGCAGCCGGTACGGATCAGACACTGAAGCTTTCTTT. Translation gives CASSRYGSDTEAFF. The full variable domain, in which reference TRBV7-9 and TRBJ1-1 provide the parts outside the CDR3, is DTGVSQNPRHKITKRGQNVTFRCDPISEHNRLYWYRQTLGQGPEFLTYFQNEAQLEKSRLLSDRFSAERPKGSFSTLEIQRTEQGDSAMYLCASSRYGSDTEAFFGQGTRLTVV.

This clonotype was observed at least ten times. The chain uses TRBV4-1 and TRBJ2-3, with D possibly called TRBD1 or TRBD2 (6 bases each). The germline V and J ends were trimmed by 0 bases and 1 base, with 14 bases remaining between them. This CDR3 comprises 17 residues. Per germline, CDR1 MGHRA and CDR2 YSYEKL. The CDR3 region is CASSQDRRGQGTDTQYF. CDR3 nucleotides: TGCGCCAGCAGCCAAGATCGTCGGGGGCAGGGCACAGATACGCAGTATTTT.

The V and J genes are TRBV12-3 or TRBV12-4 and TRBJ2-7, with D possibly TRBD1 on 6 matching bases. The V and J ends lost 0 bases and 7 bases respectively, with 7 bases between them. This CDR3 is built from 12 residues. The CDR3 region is CASSLAQGEQYF. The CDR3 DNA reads TGTGCCAGCAGTTTAGCCCAGGGGGAGCAGTACTTC.

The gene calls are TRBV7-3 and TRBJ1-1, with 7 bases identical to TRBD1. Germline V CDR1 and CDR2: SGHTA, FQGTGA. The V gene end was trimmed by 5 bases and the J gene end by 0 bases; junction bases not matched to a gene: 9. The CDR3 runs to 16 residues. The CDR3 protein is CASSTRTGQMNTEAFF. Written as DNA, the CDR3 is TGTGCCAGCAGCACCCGGACAGGCCAGATGAACACTGAAGCTTTCTTT.

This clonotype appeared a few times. CDR3 DNA: TGCAGTGCTTCAAGCGTCATGTACAATGAGCAGTTCTTC. This translates into CSASSVMYNEQFF. The chain is built from TRBV20-1 and TRBJ2-1; D call uncertain. Trimming pared 5 bases from V and 4 bases from J, leaving 12 bases between. This CDR3 has 13 amino acids. Germline CDR1 reads DFQATT; CDR2 reads SNEGSKA (reference sequence).

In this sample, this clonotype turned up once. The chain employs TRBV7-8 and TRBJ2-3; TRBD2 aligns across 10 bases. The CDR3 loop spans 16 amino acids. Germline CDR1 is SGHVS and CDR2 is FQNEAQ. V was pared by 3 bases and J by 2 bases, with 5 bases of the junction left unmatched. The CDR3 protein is CASSLLAGVSTDTQYF. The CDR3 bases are TGTGCCAGCAGCTTGCTAGCGGGGGTTTCCACAGATACGCAGTATTTT.

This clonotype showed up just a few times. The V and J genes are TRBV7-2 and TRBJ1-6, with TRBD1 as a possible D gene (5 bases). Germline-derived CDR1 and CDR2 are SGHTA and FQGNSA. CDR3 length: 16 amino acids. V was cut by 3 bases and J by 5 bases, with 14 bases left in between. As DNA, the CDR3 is TGTGCCAGCAGCTTTTGGCAGGGCGCTGATAATTCACCCCTCCACTTT. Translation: CASSFWQGADNSPLHF.

The CDR3 nucleotides are TGCGCCAGCAGCTGGGATCGACCTAGCACAGATACGCAGTATTTT. Translation gives CASSWDRPSTDTQYF. The genes are TRBV5-1 and TRBJ2-3; D not certain. The germline V and J ends were trimmed by 3 bases and 0 bases, with 11 bases remaining between them. The V gene's germline CDR1 is SGHRS and CDR2 YFSETQ. This CDR3 has 15 residues.

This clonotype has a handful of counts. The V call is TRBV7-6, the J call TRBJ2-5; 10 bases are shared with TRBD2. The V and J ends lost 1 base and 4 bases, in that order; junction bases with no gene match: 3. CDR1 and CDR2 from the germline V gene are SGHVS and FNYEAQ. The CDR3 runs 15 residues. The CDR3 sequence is CASSLGPSGGETQYF. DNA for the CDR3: TGTGCCAGCAGCTTAGGTCCTAGCGGGGGAGAGACCCAGTACTTC.

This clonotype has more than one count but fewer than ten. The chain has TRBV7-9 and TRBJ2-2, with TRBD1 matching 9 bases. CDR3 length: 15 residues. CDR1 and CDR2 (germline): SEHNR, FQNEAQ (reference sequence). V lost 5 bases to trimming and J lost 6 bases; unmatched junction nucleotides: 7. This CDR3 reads CASSPPGQGAGELFF. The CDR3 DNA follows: TGTGCCAGCAGCCCCCCGGGACAGGGCGCCGGGGAGCTGTTTTTT.

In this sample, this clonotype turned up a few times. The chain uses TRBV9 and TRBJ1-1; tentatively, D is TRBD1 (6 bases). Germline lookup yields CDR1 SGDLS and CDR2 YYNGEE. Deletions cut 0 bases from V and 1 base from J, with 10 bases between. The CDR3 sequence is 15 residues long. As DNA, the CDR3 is TGTGCCAGCAGCGTAGATCCGGGGGCGAACACTGAAGCTTTCTTT. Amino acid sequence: CASSVDPGANTEAFF.

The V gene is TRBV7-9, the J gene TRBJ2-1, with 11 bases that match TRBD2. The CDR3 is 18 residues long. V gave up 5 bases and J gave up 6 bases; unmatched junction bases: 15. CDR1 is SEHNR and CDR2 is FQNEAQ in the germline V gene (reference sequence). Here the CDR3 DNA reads TGTGCCAGCAGCCACCTCGGAACTAGCGGGGGATACGGCAATGAGCAGTTCTTC. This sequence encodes CASSHLGTSGGYGNEQFF.

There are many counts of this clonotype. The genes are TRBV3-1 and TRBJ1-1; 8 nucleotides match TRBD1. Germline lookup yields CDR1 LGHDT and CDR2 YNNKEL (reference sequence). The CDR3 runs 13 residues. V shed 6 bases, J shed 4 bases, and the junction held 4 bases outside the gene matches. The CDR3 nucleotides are TGTGCCAGCAGACATACAGGGGGCACTGAAGCTTTCTTT. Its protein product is CASRHTGGTEAFF.

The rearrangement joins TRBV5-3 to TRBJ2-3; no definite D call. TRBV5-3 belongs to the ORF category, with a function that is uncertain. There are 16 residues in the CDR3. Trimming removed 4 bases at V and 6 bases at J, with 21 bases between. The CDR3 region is CARSRPMPPQADTQYF. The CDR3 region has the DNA TGTGCCAGAAGCCGCCCAATGCCCCCCCAGGCGGATACGCAGTATTTT.

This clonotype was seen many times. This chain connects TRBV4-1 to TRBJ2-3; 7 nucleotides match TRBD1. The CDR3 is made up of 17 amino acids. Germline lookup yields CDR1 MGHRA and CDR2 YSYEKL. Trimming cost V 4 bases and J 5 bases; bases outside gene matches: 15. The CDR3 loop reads CASSRPGQRLRRDTQYF. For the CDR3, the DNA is TGCGCCAGCAGCCGACCGGGACAGAGACTTCGTAGAGATACGCAGTATTTT.

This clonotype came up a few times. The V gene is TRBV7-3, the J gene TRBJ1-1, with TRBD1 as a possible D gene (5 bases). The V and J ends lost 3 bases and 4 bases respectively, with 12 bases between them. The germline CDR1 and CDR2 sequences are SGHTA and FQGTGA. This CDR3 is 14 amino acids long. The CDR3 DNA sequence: TGTGCCAGCAGCTTCGGGGGTGGGAGCACTGAAGCTTTCTTT. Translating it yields CASSFGGGSTEAFF.

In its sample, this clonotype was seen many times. The CDR3 DNA is TGCAGTGCTAGAGGCCCCACAGATACGCAGTATTTT. Its protein is CSARGPTDTQYF. The V call is TRBV20-1, the J call TRBJ2-3; D not certain. CDR1 is DFQATT and CDR2 is SNEGSKA in the germline V gene (reference sequence). Trimming removed 1 base from V and 2 bases from J, with 4 bases in between. The CDR3 totals 12 residues.

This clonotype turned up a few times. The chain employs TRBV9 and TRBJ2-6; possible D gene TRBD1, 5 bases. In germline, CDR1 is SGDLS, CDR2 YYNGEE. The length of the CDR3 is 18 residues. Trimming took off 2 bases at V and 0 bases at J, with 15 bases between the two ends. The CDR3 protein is CASSVADIPLSGANVLTF. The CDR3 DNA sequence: TGTGCCAGCAGCGTCGCGGACATTCCCCTCTCTGGGGCCAACGTCCTGACTTTC.

CDR3 sequence: CASSVGTAQQETQYF. CDR3 nucleotides: TGTGCCAGCAGCGTCGGGACTGCGCAACAAGAGACCCAGTACTTC. The chain employs TRBV9 and TRBJ2-5, with D maybe TRBD2 (6 bases). With 2 bases removed from V and 2 bases from J, the gap between germline ends came to 13 bases. The CDR3 loop spans 15 amino acids. In germline, CDR1 is SGDLS, CDR2 YYNGEE.

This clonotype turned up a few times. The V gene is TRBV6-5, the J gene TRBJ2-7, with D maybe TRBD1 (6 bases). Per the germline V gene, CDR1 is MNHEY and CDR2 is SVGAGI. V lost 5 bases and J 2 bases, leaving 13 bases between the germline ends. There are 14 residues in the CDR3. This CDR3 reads CASSRTELAYEQYF. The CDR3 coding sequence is TGTGCCAGCAGTCGGACAGAACTCGCCTACGAGCAGTACTTC.

For the CDR3, the DNA is TGTGCCAGCAGCTTAAGGCCCCCCAGGGGGGAGACCCAGTACTTC. It translates to CASSLRPPRGETQYF. The V call is TRBV7-2, the J call TRBJ2-5, with 7 bases fitting TRBD1. This CDR3 has 15 residues. Trimming cost V 2 bases and J 5 bases; bases outside gene matches: 8. Germline assignment: CDR1 SGHTA and CDR2 FQGNSA.

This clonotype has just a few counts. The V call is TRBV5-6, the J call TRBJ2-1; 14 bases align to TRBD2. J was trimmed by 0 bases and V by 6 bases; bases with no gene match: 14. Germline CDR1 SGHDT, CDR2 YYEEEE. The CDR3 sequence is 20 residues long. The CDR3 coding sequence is TGTGCCAGCACCTCCCTTCCGGGACTAGCGGGGGAGAGCTCCTACAATGAGCAGTTCTTC. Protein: CASTSLPGLAGESSYNEQFF.

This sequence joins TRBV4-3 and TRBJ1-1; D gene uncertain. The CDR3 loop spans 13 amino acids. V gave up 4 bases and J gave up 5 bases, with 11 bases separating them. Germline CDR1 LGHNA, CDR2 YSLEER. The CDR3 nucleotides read TGCGCCAGCAGCCGTTCGGACGGAACTGAAGCTTTCTTT. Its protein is CASSRSDGTEAFF.

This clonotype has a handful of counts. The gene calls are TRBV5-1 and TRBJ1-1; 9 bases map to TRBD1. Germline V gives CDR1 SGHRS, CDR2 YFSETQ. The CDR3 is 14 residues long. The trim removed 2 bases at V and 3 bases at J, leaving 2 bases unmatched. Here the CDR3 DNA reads TGCGCCAGCAGCTTCGGGACAGGGTACACTGAAGCTTTCTTT. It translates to CASSFGTGYTEAFF.

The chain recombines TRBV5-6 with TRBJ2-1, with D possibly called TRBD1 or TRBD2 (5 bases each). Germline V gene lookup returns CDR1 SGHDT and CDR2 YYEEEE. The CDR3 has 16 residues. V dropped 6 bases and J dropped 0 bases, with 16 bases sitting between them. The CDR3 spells CASINGDETSYNEQFF. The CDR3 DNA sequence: TGTGCCAGCATCAACGGGGACGAGACCTCCTACAATGAGCAGTTCTTC.

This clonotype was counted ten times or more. The DNA of the CDR3 is TGCGCCAGCAGCCAAGATCGAAATTCAAGGAACACTGAAGCTTTCTTT. This translates into CASSQDRNSRNTEAFF. This chain uses TRBV4-3 with TRBJ1-1; D unclear. CDR3 length: 16 amino acids. The V gene lost 0 bases and the J gene lost 1 base, with 12 bases spanning the gap. Germline values: CDR1 LGHNA, CDR2 YSLEER.

CDR3 region: CASSQRGGLDGELFF. The CDR3 region has the DNA TGCGCCAGCAGCCAACGTGGGGGCCTGGACGGGGAGCTGTTTTTT. J is TRBJ2-2 and V is TRBV4-1; D is perhaps TRBD1 (6 bases). The germline gives CDR1 MGHRA, CDR2 YSYEKL. V was pared by 2 bases and J by 7 bases, with 14 bases between. The CDR3 spans 15 residues.